One sample yielded the 23 T cell receptor beta chains listed below, sequenced in a study of T cell responses to AZD1222 COVID-19 vaccine. Using immunoSEQ multiplex PCR, the repertoire was profiled, and TCRdb retains in-frame clones only, with some absent. The table includes tens of thousands of clones, approximately 90% detected once. The sequenced sample was peripheral blood, obtained on day 0 of AZD1222 vaccination. The receptors stem from an adult in good health.

The chain uses TRBV11-2 and TRBJ1-1, with 11 bases that match TRBD1. This CDR3 comprises 14 residues. Trimming removed 7 bases from V and 4 bases from J; junction bases left unmatched: 5. Germline CDR1 is SGHAT and CDR2 is FQNNGV. CDR3 DNA: TGTGCCAGCACCCGGGGACAGGGGGGCACTGAAGCTTTCTTT. It translates to CASTRGQGGTEAFF.

This clone turned up a few times. The J gene is TRBJ1-4, the V gene TRBV28, with D hard to call. Trimming removed 3 bases at V and 14 bases at J, with 16 bases between. This CDR3 contains 13 residues. Looked up from germline, CDR1 is MDHEN and CDR2 is SYDVKM. In DNA form, the CDR3 reads TGTGCCAGCAGTTTCACCGACGCCCGTTTGCTGTTTTTT. Protein product: CASSFTDARLLFF.

The chain recombines TRBV7-8 with TRBJ2-5; 11 positions agree with TRBD2. CDR3 length equals 13 residues. Germline CDR1 SGHVS, CDR2 FQNEAQ. With V trimmed by 7 bases and J by 5 bases, 3 bases remained unmatched. The CDR3 reads CASTLAGVETQYF. CDR3 in DNA: TGTGCCAGCACACTAGCGGGAGTGGAGACCCAGTACTTC.

CDR3 residues: CASSAIDQPQHF. The DNA for the CDR3 is TGTGCCAGCAGTGCTATAGATCAGCCCCAGCATTTT. The V call is TRBV2, the J call TRBJ1-5; D is unclear. With 4 bases removed from V and 5 bases from J, the gap between germline ends came to 6 bases. This CDR3 has 12 amino acids. Per the germline V gene, CDR1 is SNHLY and CDR2 is FYNNEI.

The V call is TRBV4-3, the J call TRBJ1-6, with D uncertain. The V end lost 0 bases, the J end lost 13 bases, and 16 bases lay between the germline ends. CDR1 and CDR2 (germline): LGHNA, YSLEER. The CDR3 contains 15 residues. In DNA, the CDR3 is TGCGCCAGCAGCCAAGATTTGGTAAAGGCTTCTCCCCTCCACTTT. It specifies CASSQDLVKASPLHF.

The rearrangement links TRBV2 to TRBJ2-7, with D tentatively TRBD1 (5 bases). V lost 6 bases to trimming and J lost 6 bases, with 15 bases between them. There are 13 residues in the CDR3. Germline V gene data show CDR1 as SNHLY and CDR2 as FYNNEI. The CDR3 DNA follows: TGTGCCAGCAGGGTTCAGGGTGTCGGCGAGCAGTACTTC. Translation gives CASRVQGVGEQYF.

This clone showed up just once. The chain joins TRBV11-2 to TRBJ2-1; TRBD2 might be the D (6 bases). There are 16 residues in the CDR3. Trimming shortened V by 1 base and J by 7 bases, and 17 bases separated the two germline ends. Per the germline V gene, CDR1 is SGHAT and CDR2 is FQNNGV. Here the CDR3 reads CASSLAQGLSRNEQFF. The CDR3 DNA is TGTGCCAGCAGCTTAGCCCAGGGACTCTCCAGGAATGAGCAGTTCTTC.

This clone appeared a single time. This chain connects TRBV7-2 to TRBJ1-5; TRBD1 agrees at 8 bases. Germline V CDR1 and CDR2: SGHTA, FQGNSA. The ends lost 6 bases at V and 6 bases at J; junction bases unmatched: 13. The CDR3 length is 16 residues. CDR3 amino acids: CASSRQGKGSGQPQHF. The CDR3 nucleotides are TGTGCCAGCAGTCGACAGGGGAAGGGGTCAGGTCAGCCCCAGCATTTT.

This chain links TRBV7-8 with TRBJ2-1; 7 bases are shared with TRBD2. Trimming took 3 bases from V and 8 from J; bases not matched to a gene: 13. From germline, CDR1 is SGHVS and CDR2 FQNEAQ. The CDR3 sequence is 16 residues long. The CDR3: CASSFGASGPTDEQFF. Written as DNA, the CDR3 is TGTGCCAGCAGCTTTGGGGCTAGCGGTCCTACTGATGAGCAGTTCTTC.

V usage is TRBV7-2 and J usage is TRBJ1-2; D is perhaps TRBD1 (6 bases). Germline V lookup: CDR1 SGHTA, CDR2 FQGNSA. V lost 4 bases to trimming and J lost 6 bases, with 18 bases between them. This CDR3 comprises 15 residues. The CDR3: CASSSSVRGADGYTF. CDR3 DNA: TGTGCCAGCAGCTCCTCGGTCCGGGGGGCGGATGGCTACACCTTC.

The J gene is TRBJ1-2, the V gene TRBV29-1, with a weak D call TRBD1 (5 bases). Germline loops: CDR1 SQVTM, CDR2 ANQGSEA. The V and J ends lost 7 bases and 0 bases respectively, with 18 bases between them. This CDR3 has 15 residues. The CDR3 here is CSALGGIGTNYGYTF. The CDR3 nucleotides are TGCAGCGCTCTTGGGGGGATTGGGACTAACTATGGCTACACCTTC.

The chain couples TRBV9 to TRBJ2-3; 7 bases match TRBD1. Germline V gene sequence: CDR1 SGDLS, CDR2 YYNGEE. The CDR3 is made up of 14 amino acids. The trim removed 6 bases at V and 0 bases at J, leaving 4 bases unmatched. CDR3 DNA sequence: TGTGCCAGCAACCGACAGGGTAGCACAGATACGCAGTATTTT. Amino acid sequence: CASNRQGSTDTQYF. Complete variable domain (other parts from reference TRBV9 and TRBJ2-3): DSGVTQTPKHLITATGQRVTLRCSPRSGDLSVYWYQQSLDQGLQFLIQYYNGEERAKGNILERFSAQQFPDLHSELNLSSLELGDSALYFCASNRQGSTDTQYFGPGTRLTVL.

J is TRBJ1-1 and V is TRBV29-1; no clear D. V was shortened by 1 base and J by 1 base, with 4 bases between the two germline ends. The CDR3 covers 12 residues. From germline, CDR1 is SQVTM and CDR2 ANQGSEA. Here the CDR3 DNA reads TGCAGCGTTGAAGCAGGGAACACTGAAGCTTTCTTT. As protein: CSVEAGNTEAFF.

The rearrangement links TRBV10-3 to TRBJ1-6, with TRBD1 identical over 8 bases. Unmatched junction bases numbered 13, after V lost 6 bases and J lost 6 bases. Looked up from germline, CDR1 is ENHRY and CDR2 is SYGVKD. There are 17 residues in the CDR3. CDR3 DNA: TGTGCCATCAGCCAGGTTGGAGGACAGGGATTTAATTCACCCCTCCACTTT. The encoded protein is CAISQVGGQGFNSPLHF.

About this clone: The same CDR3 is also encoded by other DNA sequences in this sample. This sequence joins TRBV2 and TRBJ1-2, with D unclear. V lost 2 bases and J lost 4, with 8 bases in between. Germline lookup yields CDR1 SNHLY and CDR2 FYNNEI. This CDR3 has 13 amino acids. The CDR3 loop is CASSERGIYGYTF. The CDR3 nucleotides read TGTGCCAGCAGTGAAAGAGGGATCTATGGCTACACCTTC.

V gene TRBV3-1 (or the pseudogene TRBV3-2) combines with J gene TRBJ1-4; weak D call: TRBD1 (5 bases). Trimming stripped 4 bases from V and 5 bases from J, with 14 bases between. The CDR3 covers 15 residues. From germline, CDR1 is LGHDT and CDR2 YNNKEL (reference sequence). This CDR3 reads CASSPTWGQNEKLFF. DNA of the CDR3: TGTGCCAGCAGCCCGACATGGGGCCAGAATGAAAAACTGTTTTTT.

To note about this clone: Compared with germline, one end of the junction differs, possibly owing to a read error. The chain recombines TRBV7-2 with TRBJ2-6; D is possibly TRBD1 or TRBD2 (5 bases each). The CDR3 runs to 14 residues. Per the germline V gene, CDR1 is SGHTA and CDR2 is FQGNSA. The DNA of the CDR3 is TGTGCCACCAGCGGAAGGACAGGGGCCAACGTCCTGACTTTC. This translates into CATSGRTGANVLTF.

The chain uses TRBV7-2 and TRBJ2-1, with no clear D. In germline, CDR1 is SGHTA, CDR2 FQGNSA. The CDR3 is made up of 13 amino acids. Trimming shortened V by 3 bases and J by 5 bases, and 8 bases separated the two germline ends. CDR3: CASSFYGDNEQFF. The CDR3 coding sequence is TGTGCCAGCAGCTTTTACGGAGACAATGAGCAGTTCTTC. Variable domain in full (rest from reference TRBV7-2 and TRBJ2-1): GAGVSQSPSNKVTEKGKDVELRCDPISGHTALYWYRQSLGQGLEFLIYFQGNSAPDKSGLPSDRFSAERTGGSVSTLTIQRTQQEDSAVYLCASSFYGDNEQFFGPGTRLTVL.

The CDR3 sequence: CASSVPGTGGTSYEQYF. As DNA, the CDR3 is TGTGCCAGCAGTGTCCCCGGGACAGGAGGGACCTCCTACGAGCAGTACTTC. V is TRBV6-1 and J is TRBJ2-7; TRBD1 matches 8 bases. In germline, CDR1 is MNHNS, CDR2 SASEGT. The CDR3 is 17 amino acids. Unmatched junction bases numbered 11, after V lost 4 bases and J lost 0 bases.

The genes are TRBV3-1 (or the pseudogene TRBV3-2) and TRBJ1-4, with 7 nucleotides matching TRBD1. Germline assignment: CDR1 LGHDT and CDR2 YNNKEL (reference sequence). This CDR3 spans 14 amino acids. The V segment lost 6 bases and the J segment 6 bases; nucleotides outside the gene matches: 7. As DNA, the CDR3 is TGTGCCAGCAGGCGACAGGGATGGGATGAAAAACTGTTTTTT. Its protein is CASRRQGWDEKLFF.

The gene calls are TRBV6-5 and TRBJ1-2; D gene unclear. The germline V and J ends were trimmed by 4 bases and 4 bases, with 7 bases remaining between them. Germline CDR1 reads MNHEY; CDR2 reads SVGAGI. This CDR3 contains 12 residues. The CDR3 spells CASSSDTYGYTF. CDR3 coding DNA: TGTGCCAGCAGTTCAGACACCTATGGCTACACCTTC.

The rearrangement joins TRBV6-5 to TRBJ1-1; TRBD1 matches 9 bases. Unmatched junction bases numbered 4, after V lost 0 bases and J lost 5 bases. The germline V gene encodes CDR1 MNHEY and CDR2 SVGAGI. The CDR3 totals 15 residues. The CDR3 is CASSYSGTGYTEAFF. The DNA for the CDR3 is TGTGCCAGCAGTTACTCTGGGACAGGGTATACTGAAGCTTTCTTT.

This clone was counted once. The chain carries TRBV10-3 and TRBJ1-2, with D unclear. The CDR3 totals 13 residues. V was clipped by 3 bases and J by 6 bases, with 11 bases between them. Germline CDR1 is ENHRY and CDR2 is SYGVKD. The CDR3 sequence is CAISDGTPNGYTF. The DNA for the CDR3 is TGTGCCATCAGTGACGGCACTCCTAATGGCTACACCTTC.